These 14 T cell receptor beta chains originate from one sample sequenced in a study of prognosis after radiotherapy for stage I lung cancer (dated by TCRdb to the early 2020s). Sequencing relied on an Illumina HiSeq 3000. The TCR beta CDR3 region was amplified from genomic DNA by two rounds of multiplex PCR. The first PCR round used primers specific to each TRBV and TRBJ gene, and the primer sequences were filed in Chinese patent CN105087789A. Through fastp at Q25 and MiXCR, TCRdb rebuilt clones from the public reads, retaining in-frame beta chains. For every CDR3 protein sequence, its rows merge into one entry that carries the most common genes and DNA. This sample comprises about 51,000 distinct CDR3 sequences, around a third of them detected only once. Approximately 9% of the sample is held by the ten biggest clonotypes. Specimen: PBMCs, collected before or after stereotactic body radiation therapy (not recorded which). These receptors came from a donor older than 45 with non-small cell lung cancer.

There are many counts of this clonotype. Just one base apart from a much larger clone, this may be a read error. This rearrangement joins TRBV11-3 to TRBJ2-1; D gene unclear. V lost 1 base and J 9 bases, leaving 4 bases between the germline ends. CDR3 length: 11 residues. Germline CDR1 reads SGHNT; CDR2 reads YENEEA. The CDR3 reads CASSLGCEQFF. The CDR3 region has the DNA TGTGCCAGCAGCTTAGGGTGTGAGCAGTTCTTC.

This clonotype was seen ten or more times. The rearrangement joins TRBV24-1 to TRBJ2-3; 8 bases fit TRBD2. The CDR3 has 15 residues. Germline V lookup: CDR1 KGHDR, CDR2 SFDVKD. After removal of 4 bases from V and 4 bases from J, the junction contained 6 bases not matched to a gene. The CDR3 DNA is TGTGCCACCAGTGAACCGGGACTAGGGGCAGATACGCAGTATTTT. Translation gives CATSEPGLGADTQYF.

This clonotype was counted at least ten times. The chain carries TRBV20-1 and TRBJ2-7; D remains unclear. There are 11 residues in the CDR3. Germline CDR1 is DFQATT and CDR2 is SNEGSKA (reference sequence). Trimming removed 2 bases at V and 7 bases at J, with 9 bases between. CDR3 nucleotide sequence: TGCAGTGCTAGACCGGTAGGTGAGCAGTACTTC. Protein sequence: CSARPVGEQYF.

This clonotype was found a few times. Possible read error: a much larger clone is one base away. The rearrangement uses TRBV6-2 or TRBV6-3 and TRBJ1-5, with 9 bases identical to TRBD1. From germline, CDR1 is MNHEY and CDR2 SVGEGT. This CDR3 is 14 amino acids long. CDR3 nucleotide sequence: TGTGTCAGCAGCCGACGACAGGGGGATCAGCCCCAGCATTTT. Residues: CVSSRRQGDQPQHF.

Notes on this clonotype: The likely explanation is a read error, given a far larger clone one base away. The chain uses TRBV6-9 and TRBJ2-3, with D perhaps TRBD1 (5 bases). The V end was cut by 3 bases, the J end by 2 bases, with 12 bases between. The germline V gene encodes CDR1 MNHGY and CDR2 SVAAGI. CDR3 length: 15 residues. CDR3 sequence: CASSYRVQDTDTQYF. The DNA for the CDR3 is TGTGCCAGCAGTTACAGAGTACAGGACACAGATACGCAGTATTTT.

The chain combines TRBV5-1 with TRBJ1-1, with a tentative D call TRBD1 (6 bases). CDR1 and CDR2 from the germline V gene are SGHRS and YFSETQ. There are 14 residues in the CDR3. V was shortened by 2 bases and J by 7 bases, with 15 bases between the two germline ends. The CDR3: CASSFGSGENEAFF. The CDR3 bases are TGCGCCAGCAGCTTTGGTTCAGGGGAAAATGAAGCTTTCTTT.

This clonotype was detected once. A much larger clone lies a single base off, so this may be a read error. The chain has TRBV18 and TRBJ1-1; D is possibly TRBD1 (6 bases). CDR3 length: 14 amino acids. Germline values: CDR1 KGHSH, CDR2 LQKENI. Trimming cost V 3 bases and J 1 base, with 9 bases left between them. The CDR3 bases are TGTGCCAGCTCACCGGGACATCCGAACACTGAAGCTTTCTTT. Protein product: CASSPGHPNTEAFF.

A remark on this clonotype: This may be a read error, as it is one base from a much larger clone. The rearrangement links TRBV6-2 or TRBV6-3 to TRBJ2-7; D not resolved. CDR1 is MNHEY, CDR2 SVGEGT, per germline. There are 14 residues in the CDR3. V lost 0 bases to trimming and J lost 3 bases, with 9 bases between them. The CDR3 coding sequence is TGTGCCAGCAGTTACTCCCTACGGATCTACGAGCAGTACTTC. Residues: CASSYSLRIYEQYF.

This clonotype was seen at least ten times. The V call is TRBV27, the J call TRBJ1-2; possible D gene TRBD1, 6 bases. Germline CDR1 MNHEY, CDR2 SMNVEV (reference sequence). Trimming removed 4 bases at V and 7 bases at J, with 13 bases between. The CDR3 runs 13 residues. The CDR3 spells CASSYGGKRGYTF. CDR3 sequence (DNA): TGTGCCAGCAGTTATGGGGGCAAGCGTGGCTACACCTTC.

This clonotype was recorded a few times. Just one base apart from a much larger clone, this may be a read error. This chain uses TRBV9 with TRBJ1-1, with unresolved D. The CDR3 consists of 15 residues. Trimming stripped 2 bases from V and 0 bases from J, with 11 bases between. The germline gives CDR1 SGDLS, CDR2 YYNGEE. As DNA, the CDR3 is TGTGCCAGCAGCGTTAATCCCTCGCTGAACACTGAAGCTTTCTTT. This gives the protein CASSVNPSLNTEAFF.

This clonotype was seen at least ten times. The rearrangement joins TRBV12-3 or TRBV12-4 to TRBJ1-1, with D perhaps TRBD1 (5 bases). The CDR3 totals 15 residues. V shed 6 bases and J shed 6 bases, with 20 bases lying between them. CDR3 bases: TGTGCCAGCAGGCTAACCGGGACCCTTAGAGCTGAAGCTTTCTTT. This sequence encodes CASRLTGTLRAEAFF.

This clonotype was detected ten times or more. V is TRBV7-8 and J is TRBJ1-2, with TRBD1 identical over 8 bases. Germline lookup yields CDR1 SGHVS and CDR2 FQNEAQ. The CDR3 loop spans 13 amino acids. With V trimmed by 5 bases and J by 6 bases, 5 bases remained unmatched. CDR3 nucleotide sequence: TGTGCCAGCAGCCCCGGACAGGGTCATGGCTACACCTTC. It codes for CASSPGQGHGYTF. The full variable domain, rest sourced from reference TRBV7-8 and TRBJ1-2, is GAGVSQSPRYKVAKRGQDVALRCDPISGHVSLFWYQQALGQGPEFLTYFQNEAQLDKSGLPSDRFFAERPEGSVSTLKIQRTQQEDSAVYLCASSPGQGHGYTFGSGTRLTVV.

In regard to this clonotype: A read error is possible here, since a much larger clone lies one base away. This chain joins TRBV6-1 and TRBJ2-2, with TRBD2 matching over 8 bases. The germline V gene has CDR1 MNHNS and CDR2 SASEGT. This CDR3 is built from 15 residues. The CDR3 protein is CASRRLARTAGERFF. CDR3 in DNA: TGTGCCAGCAGGCGACTAGCGAGAACGGCCGGGGAGCGGTTTTTT.

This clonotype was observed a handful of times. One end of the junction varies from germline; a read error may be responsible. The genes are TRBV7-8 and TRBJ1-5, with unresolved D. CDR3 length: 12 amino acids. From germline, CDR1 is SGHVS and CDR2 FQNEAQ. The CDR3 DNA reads TGTGCCAGAAGCTTTGGCAATCAGCCCCAGCATTTT. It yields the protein CARSFGNQPQHF.